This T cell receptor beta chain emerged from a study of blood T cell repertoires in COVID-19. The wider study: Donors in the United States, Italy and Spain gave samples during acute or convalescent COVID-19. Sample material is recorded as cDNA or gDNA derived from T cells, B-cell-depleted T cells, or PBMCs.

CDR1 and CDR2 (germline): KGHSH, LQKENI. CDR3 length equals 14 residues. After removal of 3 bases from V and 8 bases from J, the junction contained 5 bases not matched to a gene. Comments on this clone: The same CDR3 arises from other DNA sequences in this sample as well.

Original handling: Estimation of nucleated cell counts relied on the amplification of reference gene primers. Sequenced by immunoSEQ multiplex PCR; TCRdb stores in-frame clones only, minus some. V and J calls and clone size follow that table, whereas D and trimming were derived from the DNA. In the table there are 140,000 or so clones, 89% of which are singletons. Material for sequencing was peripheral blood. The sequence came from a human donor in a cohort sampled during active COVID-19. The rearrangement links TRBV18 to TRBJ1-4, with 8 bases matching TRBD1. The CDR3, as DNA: TGTGCCAGCTCACCCGGGACAGGAGGAGAAAAACTGTTTTTT. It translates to CASSPGTGGEKLFF.